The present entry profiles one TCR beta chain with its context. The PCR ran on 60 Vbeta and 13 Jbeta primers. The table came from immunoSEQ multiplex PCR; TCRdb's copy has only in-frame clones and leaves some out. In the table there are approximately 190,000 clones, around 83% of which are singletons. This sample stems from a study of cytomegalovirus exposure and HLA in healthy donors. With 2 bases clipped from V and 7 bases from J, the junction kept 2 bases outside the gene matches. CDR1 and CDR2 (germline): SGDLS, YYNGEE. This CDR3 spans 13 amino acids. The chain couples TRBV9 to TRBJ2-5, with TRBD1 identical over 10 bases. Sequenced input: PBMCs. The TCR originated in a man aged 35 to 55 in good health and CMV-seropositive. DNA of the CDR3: TGTGCCAGCAGCGTCCGGACAGGGGGGACCCAGTACTTC. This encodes CASSVRTGGTQYF.